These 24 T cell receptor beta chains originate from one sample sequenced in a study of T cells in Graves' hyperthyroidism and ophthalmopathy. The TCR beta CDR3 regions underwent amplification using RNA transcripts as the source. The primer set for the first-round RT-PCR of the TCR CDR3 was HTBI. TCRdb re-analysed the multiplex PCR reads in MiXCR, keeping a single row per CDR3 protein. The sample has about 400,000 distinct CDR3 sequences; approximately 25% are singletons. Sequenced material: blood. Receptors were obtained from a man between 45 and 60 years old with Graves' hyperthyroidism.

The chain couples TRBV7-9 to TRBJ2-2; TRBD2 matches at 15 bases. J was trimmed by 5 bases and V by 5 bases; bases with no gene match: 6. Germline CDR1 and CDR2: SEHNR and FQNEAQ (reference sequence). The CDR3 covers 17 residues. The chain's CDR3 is CASSPRTSGRDTGELFF. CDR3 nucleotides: TGTGCCAGCAGCCCACGGACTAGCGGGAGGGATACCGGGGAGCTGTTTTTT. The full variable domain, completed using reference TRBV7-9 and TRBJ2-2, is DTGVSQNPRHKITKRGQNVTFRCDPISEHNRLYWYRQTLGQGPEFLTYFQNEAQLEKSRLLSDRFSAERPKGSFSTLEIQRTEQGDSAMYLCASSPRTSGRDTGELFFGEGSRLTVL.

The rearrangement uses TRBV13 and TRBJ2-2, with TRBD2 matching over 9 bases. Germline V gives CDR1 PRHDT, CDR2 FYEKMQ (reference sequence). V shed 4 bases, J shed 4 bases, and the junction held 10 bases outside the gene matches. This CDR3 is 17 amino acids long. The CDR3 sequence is CASSSTWREGRTGELFF. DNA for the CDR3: TGTGCCAGCAGCTCCACTTGGCGGGAGGGCCGCACCGGGGAGCTGTTTTTT. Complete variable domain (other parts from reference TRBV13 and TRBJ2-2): AAGVIQSPRHLIKEKRETATLKCYPIPRHDTVYWYQQGPGQDPQFLISFYEKMQSDKGSIPDRFSAQQFSDYHSELNMSSLELGDSALYFCASSSTWREGRTGELFFGEGSRLTVL.

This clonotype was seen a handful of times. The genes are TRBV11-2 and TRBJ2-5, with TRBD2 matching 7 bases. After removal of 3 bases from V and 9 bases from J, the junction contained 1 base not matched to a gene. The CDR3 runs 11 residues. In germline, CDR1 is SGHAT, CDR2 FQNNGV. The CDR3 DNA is TGTGCCAGCAGCTTGGGAGGGGCCCAGTACTTC. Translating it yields CASSLGGAQYF.

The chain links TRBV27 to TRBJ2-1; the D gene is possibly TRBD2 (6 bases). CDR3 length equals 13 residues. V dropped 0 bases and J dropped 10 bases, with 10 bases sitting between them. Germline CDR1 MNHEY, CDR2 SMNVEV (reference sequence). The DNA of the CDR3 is TGTGCCAGCAGTTTATCAGCGGGTAGGGAGCAGTTCTTC. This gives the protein CASSLSAGREQFF.

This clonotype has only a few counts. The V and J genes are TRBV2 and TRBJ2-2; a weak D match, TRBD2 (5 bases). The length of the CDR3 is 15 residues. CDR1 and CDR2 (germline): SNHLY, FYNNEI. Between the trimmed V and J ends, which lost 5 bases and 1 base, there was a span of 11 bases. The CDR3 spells CASSLIGGNTGELFF. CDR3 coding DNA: TGTGCCAGCAGTCTGATCGGAGGGAACACCGGGGAGCTGTTTTTT.

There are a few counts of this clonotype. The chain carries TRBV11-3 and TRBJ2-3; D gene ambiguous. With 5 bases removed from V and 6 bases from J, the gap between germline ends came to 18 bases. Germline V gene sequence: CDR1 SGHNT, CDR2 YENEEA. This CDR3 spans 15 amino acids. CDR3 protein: CASSRQVAEEDTQYF. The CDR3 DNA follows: TGTGCCAGCAGCAGGCAAGTGGCCGAGGAGGATACGCAGTATTTT. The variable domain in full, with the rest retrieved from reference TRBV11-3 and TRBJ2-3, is EAGVVQSPRYKIIEKKQPVAFWCNPISGHNTLYWYLQNLGQGPELLIRYENEEAVDDSQLPKDRFSAERLKGVDSTLKIQPAELGDSAVYLCASSRQVAEEDTQYFGPGTRLTVL.

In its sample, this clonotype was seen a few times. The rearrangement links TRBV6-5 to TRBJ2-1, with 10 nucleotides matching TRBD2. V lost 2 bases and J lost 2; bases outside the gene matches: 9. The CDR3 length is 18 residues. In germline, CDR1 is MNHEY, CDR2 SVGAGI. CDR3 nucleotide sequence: TGTGCCAGCAGTTACGGACTAGCGGACCCCCCCCCCTACAATGAGCAGTTCTTC. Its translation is CASSYGLADPPPYNEQFF.

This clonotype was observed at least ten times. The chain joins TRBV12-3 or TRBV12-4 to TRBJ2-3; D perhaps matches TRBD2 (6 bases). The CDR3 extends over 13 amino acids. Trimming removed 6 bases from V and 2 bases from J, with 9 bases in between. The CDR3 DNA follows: TGTGCCAGCAGGACTAGGGACACAGATACGCAGTATTTT. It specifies CASRTRDTDTQYF.

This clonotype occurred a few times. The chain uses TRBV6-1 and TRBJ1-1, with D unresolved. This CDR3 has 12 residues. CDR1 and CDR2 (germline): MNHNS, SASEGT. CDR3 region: CVTIERNTEAFF. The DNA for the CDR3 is TGTGTCACCATCGAACGTAACACTGAAGCTTTCTTT.

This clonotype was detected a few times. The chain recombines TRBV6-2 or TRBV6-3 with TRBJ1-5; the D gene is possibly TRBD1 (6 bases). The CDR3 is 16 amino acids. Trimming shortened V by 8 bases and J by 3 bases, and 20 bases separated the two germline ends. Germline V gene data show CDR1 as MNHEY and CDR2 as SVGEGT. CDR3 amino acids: CASSDRTDWDNQPQHF. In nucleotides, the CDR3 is TGTGCCAGCTCAGACAGGACCGACTGGGACAATCAGCCCCAGCATTTT.

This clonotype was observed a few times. The CDR3 nucleotides read TGCAGTGCTAGAGTGGGGATTAGTACAGATACGCAGTATTTT. It codes for CSARVGISTDTQYF. The genes are TRBV20-1 and TRBJ2-3; D gene uncertain. Germline CDR1 reads DFQATT; CDR2 reads SNEGSKA (reference sequence). V shed 1 base and J shed 3 bases, with 11 bases lying between them. The CDR3 has 14 amino acids.

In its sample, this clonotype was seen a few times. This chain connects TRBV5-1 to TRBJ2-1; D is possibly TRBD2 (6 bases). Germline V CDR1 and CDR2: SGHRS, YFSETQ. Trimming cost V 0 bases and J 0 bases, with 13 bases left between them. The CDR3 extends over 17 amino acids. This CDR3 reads CASSLDAGRSSYNEQFF. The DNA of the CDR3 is TGCGCCAGCAGCTTGGATGCGGGGCGAAGCTCCTACAATGAGCAGTTCTTC.

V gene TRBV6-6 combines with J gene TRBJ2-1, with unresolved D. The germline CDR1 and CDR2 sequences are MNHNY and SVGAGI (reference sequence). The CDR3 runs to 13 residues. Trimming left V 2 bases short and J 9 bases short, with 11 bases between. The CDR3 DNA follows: TGTGCCAGCAGTTACATAGACGATAGTGAGCAGTTCTTC. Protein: CASSYIDDSEQFF.

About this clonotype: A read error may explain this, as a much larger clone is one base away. For the CDR3, the DNA is TGTGCCAGCAGCTTACTAGGATCAGATACGCAGTATTTT. It translates to CASSLLGSDTQYF. The V call is TRBV7-2, the J call TRBJ2-3; unclear D gene. This CDR3 has 13 amino acids. Germline CDR1 reads SGHTA; CDR2 reads FQGNSA. The ends were cut back, 2 bases at V and 4 bases at J, with 7 bases in the middle.

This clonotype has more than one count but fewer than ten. In nucleotides, the CDR3 is TGTGCCAGCAGTTATTCTATCGGAGGGGCGACAGATACGCAGTATTTT. Protein sequence: CASSYSIGGATDTQYF. This chain links TRBV11-3 with TRBJ2-3; D is possibly TRBD2 (6 bases). Trimming removed 6 bases from V and 3 bases from J, with 19 bases in between. Germline V gene data show CDR1 as SGHNT and CDR2 as YENEEA. CDR3 length equals 16 residues.

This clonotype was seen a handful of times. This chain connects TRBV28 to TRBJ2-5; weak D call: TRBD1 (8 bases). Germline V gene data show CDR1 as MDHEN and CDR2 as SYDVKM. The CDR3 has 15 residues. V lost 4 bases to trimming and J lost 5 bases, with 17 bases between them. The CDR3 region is CASSSIGQGGETQYF. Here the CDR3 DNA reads TGTGCCAGCAGTTCCATCGGACAGGGAGGGGAGACCCAGTACTTC.

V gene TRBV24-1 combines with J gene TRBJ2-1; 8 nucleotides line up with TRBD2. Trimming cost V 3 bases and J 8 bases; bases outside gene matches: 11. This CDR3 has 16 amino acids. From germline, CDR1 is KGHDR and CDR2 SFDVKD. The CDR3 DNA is TGTGCCACCAGTGATCCGAGAAGCGGGGGATCCGATGAGCAGTTCTTC. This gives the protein CATSDPRSGGSDEQFF.

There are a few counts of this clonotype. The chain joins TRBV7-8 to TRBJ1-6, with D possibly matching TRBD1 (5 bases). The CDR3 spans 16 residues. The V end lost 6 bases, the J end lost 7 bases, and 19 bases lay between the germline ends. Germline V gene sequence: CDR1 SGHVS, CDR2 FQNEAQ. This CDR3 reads CASRPRSGGTNSPLHF. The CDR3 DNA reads TGTGCCAGCAGACCCAGGTCCGGGGGTACCAATTCACCCCTCCACTTT. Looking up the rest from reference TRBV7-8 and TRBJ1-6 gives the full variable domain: GAGVSQSPRYKVAKRGQDVALRCDPISGHVSLFWYQQALGQGPEFLTYFQNEAQLDKSGLPSDRFFAERPEGSVSTLKIQRTQQEDSAVYLCASRPRSGGTNSPLHFGNGTRLTVT.

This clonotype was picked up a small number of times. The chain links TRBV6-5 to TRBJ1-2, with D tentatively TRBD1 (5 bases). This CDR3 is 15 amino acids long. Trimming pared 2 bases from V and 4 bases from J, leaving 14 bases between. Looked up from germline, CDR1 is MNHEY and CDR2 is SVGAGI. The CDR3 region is CASSYKGEGGYGYTF. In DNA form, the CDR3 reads TGTGCCAGCAGTTACAAAGGGGAGGGCGGCTATGGCTACACCTTC.

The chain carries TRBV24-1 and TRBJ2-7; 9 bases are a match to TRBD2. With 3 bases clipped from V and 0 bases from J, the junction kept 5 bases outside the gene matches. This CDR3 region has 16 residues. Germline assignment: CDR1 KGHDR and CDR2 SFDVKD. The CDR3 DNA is TGTGCCACCAGTGATCCATTTAGCGGGAGCTCCTACGAGCAGTACTTC. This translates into CATSDPFSGSSYEQYF.

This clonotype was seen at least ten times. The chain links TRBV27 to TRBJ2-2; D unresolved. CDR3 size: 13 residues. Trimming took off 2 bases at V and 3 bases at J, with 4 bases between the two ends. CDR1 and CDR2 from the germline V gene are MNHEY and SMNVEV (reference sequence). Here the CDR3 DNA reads TGTGCCAGCAGTTTAACCTACACCGGGGAGCTGTTTTTT. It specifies CASSLTYTGELFF.

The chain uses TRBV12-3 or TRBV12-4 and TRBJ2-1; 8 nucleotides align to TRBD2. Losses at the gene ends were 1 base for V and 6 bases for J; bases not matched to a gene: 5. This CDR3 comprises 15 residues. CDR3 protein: CASSLDPSGGNEQFF. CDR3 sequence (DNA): TGTGCCAGCAGTTTAGATCCCAGCGGGGGCAATGAGCAGTTCTTC.

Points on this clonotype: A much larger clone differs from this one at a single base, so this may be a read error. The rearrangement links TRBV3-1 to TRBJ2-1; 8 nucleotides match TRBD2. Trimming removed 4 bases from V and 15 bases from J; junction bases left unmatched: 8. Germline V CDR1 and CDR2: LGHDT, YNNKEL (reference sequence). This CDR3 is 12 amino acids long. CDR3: CASSPRDSGTFF. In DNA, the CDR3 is TGTGCCAGCAGCCCGCGGGATAGCGGGACGTTCTTC.

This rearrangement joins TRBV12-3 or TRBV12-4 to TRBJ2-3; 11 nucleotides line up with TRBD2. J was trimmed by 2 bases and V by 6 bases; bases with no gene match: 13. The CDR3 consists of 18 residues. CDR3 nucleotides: TGTGCCAGCAGGAAACCCGGGACTAGCGGAACCTTCACAGATACGCAGTATTTT. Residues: CASRKPGTSGTFTDTQYF.